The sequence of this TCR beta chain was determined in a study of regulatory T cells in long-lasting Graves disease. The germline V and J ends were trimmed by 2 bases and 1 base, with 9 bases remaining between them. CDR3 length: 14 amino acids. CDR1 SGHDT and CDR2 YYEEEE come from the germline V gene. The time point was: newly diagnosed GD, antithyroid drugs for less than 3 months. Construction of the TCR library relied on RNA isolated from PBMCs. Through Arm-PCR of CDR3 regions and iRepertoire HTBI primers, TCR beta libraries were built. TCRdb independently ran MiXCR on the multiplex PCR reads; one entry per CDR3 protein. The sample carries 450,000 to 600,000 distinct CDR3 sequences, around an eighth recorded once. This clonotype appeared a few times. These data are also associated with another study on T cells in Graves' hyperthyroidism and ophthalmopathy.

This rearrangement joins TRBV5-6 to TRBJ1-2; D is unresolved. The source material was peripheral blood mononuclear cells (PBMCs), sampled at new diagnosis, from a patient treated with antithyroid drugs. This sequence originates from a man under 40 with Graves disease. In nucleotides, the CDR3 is TGTGCCAGCAGCTTTGGGGAGATTAACTATGGCTACACCTTC. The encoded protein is CASSFGEINYGYTF.